What follows are 28 T cell receptor beta chains derived from one specimen sequenced in a study of T-cell memory formation after mild COVID-19. Each CDR3 protein gets one entry after TCRdb re-called the 5' RACE reads with MiXCR. The sample lists about 360,000 distinct CDR3 sequences, about 15% occurring once. Specimen: PBMCs or a T cell subset sorted from them (not recorded which). These receptors were collected from a man aged 18 to 30 who had mild COVID-19 (a few samples of this study predate the infection). Cell type and time point are not known.

The chain uses TRBV18 and TRBJ2-1; no reliable D call. The ends were cut back, 4 bases at V and 2 bases at J, with 12 bases in the middle. Germline loops: CDR1 KGHSH, CDR2 LQKENI. This CDR3 spans 15 amino acids. The CDR3 region is CASSRAAATYNEQFF. The CDR3 DNA sequence: TGTGCCAGCTCACGCGCTGCAGCGACCTACAATGAGCAGTTCTTC.

The chain's CDR3 is CASSPNELRPNYNEQFF. The CDR3 nucleotides are TGTGCCAGCTCACCCAACGAACTGAGACCTAACTACAATGAGCAGTTCTTC. The J gene is TRBJ2-1, the V gene TRBV18, with D unresolved. Germline CDR1 KGHSH, CDR2 LQKENI. The CDR3 loop spans 17 amino acids. The V and J ends lost 3 bases and 3 bases respectively, with 18 bases between them.

CDR3 loop: CASSLRVLGQPQHF. DNA for the CDR3: TGTGCCAGCAGCCTCAGGGTCCTCGGGCAGCCCCAGCATTTT. This chain uses TRBV28 with TRBJ1-5; possibly TRBD1 for D (5 bases). The germline V and J ends were trimmed by 6 bases and 7 bases, with 16 bases remaining between them. CDR1 and CDR2 (germline): MDHEN, SYDVKM. There are 14 residues in the CDR3.

This clonotype was seen a few times. The J gene is TRBJ1-1, the V gene TRBV9, with a weak D call TRBD1 (5 bases). CDR3 size: 13 residues. The V gene lost 0 bases and the J gene lost 8 bases, with 11 bases spanning the gap. Germline loops: CDR1 SGDLS, CDR2 YYNGEE. Here the CDR3 reads CASSVEAGREAFF. The CDR3 region has the DNA TGTGCCAGCAGCGTAGAAGCAGGGCGCGAAGCTTTCTTT.

The V and J genes are TRBV30 and TRBJ1-2, with 8 bases matching TRBD1. The CDR3 has 12 residues. Germline CDR1 is GTSNPN and CDR2 is SVGIG (reference sequence). The trim removed 5 bases at V and 8 bases at J, leaving 7 bases unmatched. The CDR3 sequence is CAWVGQGGGYTF. CDR3 nucleotide sequence: TGTGCCTGGGTAGGACAGGGCGGGGGCTACACCTTC.

This clonotype was counted only a few times. This chain joins TRBV4-3 and TRBJ2-3; TRBD2 matches at 8 bases. The V segment lost 0 bases and the J segment 3 bases; nucleotides outside the gene matches: 8. The CDR3 covers 17 residues. Looked up from germline, CDR1 is LGHNA and CDR2 is YSLEER. The CDR3 bases are TGCGCCAGCAGCCAAGAGGGATCCGGGGGGGCGACAGATACGCAGTATTTT. This encodes CASSQEGSGGATDTQYF.

This clonotype was recorded many times. The chain has TRBV5-1 and TRBJ2-5; a weak D match, TRBD1 (6 bases). Germline loops: CDR1 SGHRS, CDR2 YFSETQ. V lost 3 bases and J 0 bases, leaving 9 bases between the germline ends. The CDR3 contains 14 residues. In nucleotides, the CDR3 is TGCGCCAGCAGCTCCGGACAGTACCAAGAGACCCAGTACTTC. Its translation is CASSSGQYQETQYF.

This clonotype was seen at least ten times. The chain has TRBV5-1 and TRBJ1-4; D unclear. The CDR3 is 14 residues long. The germline CDR1 and CDR2 sequences are SGHRS and YFSETQ. V was clipped by 3 bases and J by 5 bases, with 11 bases between them. CDR3 in amino acids: CASSSNGPNEKLFF. The CDR3 nucleotides are TGCGCCAGCAGCTCTAACGGACCGAATGAAAAACTGTTTTTT.

This clonotype was detected ten times or more. V gene TRBV6-4 combines with J gene TRBJ2-3; D may be TRBD2 (7 bases). The CDR3 covers 15 residues. From germline, CDR1 is MRHNA and CDR2 SNTAGT. V gave up 2 bases and J gave up 4 bases, with 13 bases separating them. Written as DNA, the CDR3 is TGTGCCAGCAGTGACGAGGGGGGGGCCGCAGATACGCAGTATTTT. Its translation: CASSDEGGAADTQYF.

The V and J genes are TRBV20-1 and TRBJ2-7, with 11 nucleotides matching TRBD1. Unmatched junction bases numbered 5, after V lost 5 bases and J lost 2 bases. CDR3 length: 14 amino acids. CDR1 is DFQATT, CDR2 SNEGSKA, per germline (reference sequence). CDR3 DNA sequence: TGCAGTGCTCGCACGGGACAGGGGGCCTACGAGCAGTACGTC. This encodes CSARTGQGAYEQYV.

This chain joins TRBV18 and TRBJ1-2; the D gene is possibly TRBD1 (6 bases). This CDR3 is built from 14 residues. Deletions cut 3 bases from V and 4 bases from J, with 12 bases between. The germline V gene encodes CDR1 KGHSH and CDR2 LQKENI. CDR3 sequence: CASSPSTGRYGYTF. As DNA, the CDR3 is TGTGCCAGCTCACCTTCGACAGGCCGCTATGGCTACACCTTC.

CDR3 region: CASAKEQMGNSPLHF. The CDR3 DNA reads TGTGCCAGCGCAAAAGAGCAAATGGGTAATTCACCCCTCCACTTT. The rearrangement uses TRBV18 and TRBJ1-6; D gene unclear. The ends were cut back, 8 bases at V and 6 bases at J, with 17 bases in the middle. The V gene's germline CDR1 is KGHSH and CDR2 LQKENI. The CDR3 has 15 residues.

This clonotype was recorded a few times. The CDR3 reads CASSQGRTFREQFF. CDR3 bases: TGCGCCAGCAGCCAAGGGAGGACATTCCGGGAGCAGTTCTTC. The chain recombines TRBV4-3 with TRBJ2-1; perhaps D is TRBD1 or TRBD2 (5 bases each). Trimming took 1 base from V and 10 from J, leaving 14 bases between them. The CDR3 length is 14 residues. Germline values: CDR1 LGHNA, CDR2 YSLEER.

V gene TRBV18 combines with J gene TRBJ1-1; D remains unclear. CDR1 and CDR2 (germline): KGHSH, LQKENI. Trimming took 3 bases from V and 10 from J, leaving 15 bases between them. The length of the CDR3 is 13 residues. The CDR3 nucleotides are TGTGCCAGCTCACCCGACCCGGGTGGTACAGCTTTCTTT. Translation: CASSPDPGGTAFF.

The chain combines TRBV5-1 with TRBJ1-1, with D possibly TRBD1 on 6 matching bases. V dropped 0 bases and J dropped 11 bases, with 17 bases sitting between them. Germline V gene lookup returns CDR1 SGHRS and CDR2 YFSETQ. This CDR3 region has 14 residues. CDR3 amino acids: CASSLGGGAEQAFF. CDR3 bases: TGCGCCAGCAGCTTGGGCGGGGGCGCCGAGCAGGCTTTCTTT.

This clonotype was counted between two and nine times. The chain employs TRBV5-1 and TRBJ2-4; 8 nucleotides align to TRBD1. Per germline, CDR1 SGHRS and CDR2 YFSETQ. This CDR3 is 17 amino acids long. J gave up 6 bases and V 1 base, and 12 bases lay outside the gene matches. CDR3 amino acids: CASSLMQGALPGNIQYF. The CDR3 DNA is TGCGCCAGCAGCTTGATGCAGGGGGCGCTTCCGGGAAACATTCAGTACTTC.

The chain has TRBV7-6 and TRBJ2-2; TRBD2 matches 10 bases. Germline CDR1 is SGHVS and CDR2 is FNYEAQ. The V gene end was trimmed by 3 bases and the J gene end by 6 bases; junction bases not matched to a gene: 7. The CDR3 totals 16 residues. The CDR3 reads CASSFMSGGAPGELFF. CDR3 coding DNA: TGTGCCAGCAGCTTTATGAGCGGGGGGGCCCCCGGGGAGCTGTTTTTT.

J is TRBJ1-1 and V is TRBV13; TRBD1 agrees at 9 bases. Unmatched junction bases numbered 1, after V lost 4 bases and J lost 1 base. Germline CDR1 and CDR2: PRHDT and FYEKMQ (reference sequence). The CDR3 is 14 residues long. CDR3 sequence: CASSWGQGNTEAFF. Written as DNA, the CDR3 is TGTGCCAGCAGCTGGGGACAGGGGAACACTGAAGCTTTCTTT.

This CDR3 reads CASSNGGPETQYF. CDR3 bases: TGTGCCAGCAGCAATGGGGGGCCAGAGACCCAGTACTTC. This rearrangement joins TRBV21-1 to TRBJ2-5; TRBD1 reflects the table's D call only, with no check against the DNA. TRBV21-1 is a recognized pseudogene. The CDR3 has 13 amino acids.

The chain combines TRBV3-1 with TRBJ2-1; D is ambiguous. Germline V gene data show CDR1 as LGHDT and CDR2 as YNNKEL (reference sequence). The CDR3 length is 16 residues. V gave up 1 base and J gave up 5 bases, with 15 bases separating them. CDR3 region: CASSQVASGSDNEQFF. The DNA of the CDR3 is TGTGCCAGCAGCCAAGTCGCGTCTGGGTCCGACAATGAGCAGTTCTTC.

V usage is TRBV9 and J usage is TRBJ2-3; D is unclear. The V end lost 3 bases, the J end lost 14 bases, and 13 bases lay between the germline ends. The CDR3 has 11 amino acids. Germline-derived CDR1 and CDR2 are SGDLS and YYNGEE. CDR3 amino acids: CASSAQGQMYF. DNA of the CDR3: TGTGCCAGCAGCGCCCAAGGGCAGATGTATTTT.

Ten or more counts support this clonotype. This chain joins TRBV5-1 and TRBJ2-5; 9 bases match TRBD2. CDR3 length: 15 residues. CDR1 SGHRS and CDR2 YFSETQ come from the germline V gene. J gave up 3 bases and V 0 bases, and 3 bases lay outside the gene matches. As DNA, the CDR3 is TGCGCCAGCAGCTTGGAATCTAGCGGGGAAGAGACCCAGTACTTC. Encoded protein: CASSLESSGEETQYF.

The chain recombines TRBV6-2 or TRBV6-3 with TRBJ2-1; the D gene is possibly TRBD1 (6 bases). Between the trimmed V and J ends, which lost 6 bases and 5 bases, there was a span of 17 bases. The CDR3 covers 15 residues. From germline, CDR1 is MNHEY and CDR2 SVGEGT. DNA of the CDR3: TGTGCCAGCAGACGACCCGTGGGGGCCGACAATGAGCAGTTCTTC. Protein: CASRRPVGADNEQFF.

The V and J genes are TRBV23-1 and TRBJ1-1, with D unresolved. TRBV23-1 is sorted into the ORF group, with uncertain function. Trimming stripped 9 bases from V and 0 bases from J, with 5 bases between. CDR3 length equals 11 residues. This CDR3 reads CASYMNTEAFF. Written as DNA, the CDR3 is TGCGCCAGTTACATGAACACTGAAGCTTTCTTT.

V gene TRBV6-5 combines with J gene TRBJ1-5, with D tentatively TRBD1 (6 bases). Per the germline V gene, CDR1 is MNHEY and CDR2 is SVGAGI. Between the trimmed V and J ends, which lost 0 bases and 4 bases, there was a span of 7 bases. The CDR3 is 14 residues long. The CDR3 protein is CASSYSRGNQPQHF. CDR3 in DNA: TGTGCCAGCAGTTACTCGAGGGGGAATCAGCCCCAGCATTTT.

The rearrangement joins TRBV7-9 to TRBJ2-5; 7 nucleotides agree with TRBD2. This CDR3 is 14 amino acids long. Germline loops: CDR1 SEHNR, CDR2 FQNEAQ (reference sequence). J gave up 4 bases and V 3 bases, and 5 bases lay outside the gene matches. The CDR3 DNA is TGTGCCAGCAGCTTCGGGGGGTCACGAGAGACCCAGTACTTC. It specifies CASSFGGSRETQYF. The full variable domain, rest sourced from reference TRBV7-9 and TRBJ2-5, is DTGVSQNPRHKITKRGQNVTFRCDPISEHNRLYWYRQTLGQGPEFLTYFQNEAQLEKSRLLSDRFSAERPKGSFSTLEIQRTEQGDSAMYLCASSFGGSRETQYFGPGTRLLVL.

This clonotype was counted a few times. The rearrangement joins TRBV11-2 to TRBJ2-1; D not certain. The V end was cut by 1 base, the J end by 10 bases, with 5 bases between. Germline CDR1 and CDR2: SGHAT and FQNNGV. The CDR3 length is 11 residues. CDR3 coding DNA: TGTGCCAGCAGCTTAGGCAAGGAGCAGTTCTTC. This encodes CASSLGKEQFF.

In its sample, this clonotype was seen a few times. The rearrangement uses TRBV6-2 or TRBV6-3 and TRBJ1-1; maybe TRBD1 (5 bases). The germline V gene encodes CDR1 MNHEY and CDR2 SVGEGT. The V end was cut by 0 bases, the J end by 3 bases, with 14 bases between. CDR3 size: 16 residues. The CDR3 spells CASSYSVWQGDTEAFF. The CDR3 bases are TGTGCCAGCAGTTACTCGGTTTGGCAGGGTGACACTGAAGCTTTCTTT.